Listed below are T cell receptor beta chains from one sample, sequenced in a study of T cell changes during pregnancy in multiple sclerosis. Produced via immunoSEQ multiplex PCR; TCRdb's table is partial and in-frame only. The sample lists 70,000 to 100,000 clones, 94% occurring once. The sequencing here drew on peripheral blood, taken in the third trimester of pregnancy. All receptors derive from a female donor with multiple sclerosis, enrolled in a pregnancy study. The CDR3 runs from the conserved cysteine through the conserved F or W.

CDR3 protein: CASGDSFSGANVLTF
J gene: TRBJ2-6
V gene: TRBV19

CDR3 protein: CASSKETQYF
J gene: TRBJ2-5
V gene: TRBV6-4

CDR3 protein: CASAYWTSGSYEQYF
J gene: TRBJ2-7
V gene: TRBV2

CDR3 protein: CASSARGNYNEQFF
J gene: TRBJ2-1
V gene: TRBV7-9

CDR3 protein: CASSSGRPNYGYTF
J gene: TRBJ1-2
V gene: TRBV7-9

CDR3 protein: CASSYGTARGNTIYF
J gene: TRBJ1-3
V gene: TRBV5-4

CDR3 protein: CASSLIQGNEKLFF
J gene: TRBJ1-4
V gene: TRBV28

CDR3 protein: CASSLRDYEQYF
J gene: TRBJ2-7
V gene: TRBV11-2

CDR3 protein: CASKGGQGFYGYTF
J gene: TRBJ1-2
V gene: TRBV6-5

CDR3 protein: CAIREDRRIYNEQFF
J gene: TRBJ2-1
V gene: TRBV10-3

CDR3 protein: CASSRRGTGLGGSHNEQFF
J gene: TRBJ2-1
V gene: TRBV19

CDR3 protein: CASSPDRLRKNEQFF
J gene: TRBJ2-1
V gene: TRBV28

CDR3 protein: CASSRLAGGAETQYF
J gene: TRBJ2-5
V gene: TRBV19

CDR3 protein: CASSFRAGDEQFF
J gene: TRBJ2-1
V gene: TRBV5-1

CDR3 protein: CASSLGAGASYNEQFF
J gene: TRBJ2-1
V gene: TRBV5-1

CDR3 protein: CASSATAHDSGANVLTF
J gene: TRBJ2-6
V gene: TRBV19

CDR3 protein: CASSTISTDTANTEAFF
J gene: TRBJ1-1
V gene: TRBV19

CDR3 protein: CASSTGLRYNEQFF
J gene: TRBJ2-1
V gene: TRBV28

CDR3 protein: CSVDPRGYQETQYF
J gene: TRBJ2-5
V gene: TRBV29-1

CDR3 protein: CSVYRDKGVF
J gene: TRBJ2-3
V gene: TRBV29-1